What follows are 27 T cell receptor beta chains derived from one specimen sequenced in a study of early T cells in non-severe SARS-CoV-2 infection. TCRdb re-analysed the 5' RACE reads in MiXCR, keeping a single row per CDR3 protein. The table includes about 35,000 distinct CDR3 sequences, 5.9% detected once. The sample comprised whole blood. All receptors come from an adult who was a healthcare worker with PCR-confirmed SARS-CoV-2 infection or an uninfected control (not recorded which).

The table lists this clonotype with many counts. This chain links TRBV6-1 with TRBJ1-5; no firm D call. Germline CDR1 reads MNHNS; CDR2 reads SASEGT. Deletions cut 0 bases from V and 1 base from J, with 4 bases between. The CDR3 is made up of 14 amino acids. CDR3 nucleotide sequence: TGTGCCAGCAGTGAAGCGTGGAGCAATCAGCCCCAGCATTTT. As protein: CASSEAWSNQPQHF.

The chain is built from TRBV3-1 and TRBJ1-2; D not resolved. Germline assignment: CDR1 LGHDT and CDR2 YNNKEL (reference sequence). The CDR3 spans 13 residues. Trimming left V 4 bases short and J 4 bases short, with 10 bases between. The CDR3 reads CASSLRPSYGYTF. CDR3 coding DNA: TGTGCCAGCAGCCTCAGACCTAGCTATGGCTACACCTTC.

The chain has TRBV4-2 and TRBJ2-2; D may correspond to TRBD1 or TRBD2 (5 bases each). The CDR3 is 16 amino acids. Germline V CDR1 and CDR2: LGHNA, YNFKEQ. V was trimmed by 2 bases and J by 4 bases, leaving 14 bases between them. This CDR3 reads CASSQRTGPITGELFF. DNA of the CDR3: TGTGCCAGCAGCCAAAGAACGGGACCGATCACCGGGGAGCTGTTTTTT.

DNA of the CDR3: TGTGCCAGCAGGAAAGGACCGACGGATGGCTACACCTTC. Translation: CASRKGPTDGYTF. The V gene is TRBV6-1, the J gene TRBJ1-2; unclear D gene. Germline V gene sequence: CDR1 MNHNS, CDR2 SASEGT. Between the trimmed V and J ends, which lost 6 bases and 6 bases, there was a span of 14 bases. This CDR3 comprises 13 residues.

There are many counts of this clonotype. The chain carries TRBV3-1 and TRBJ1-2, with unresolved D. V was trimmed by 4 bases and J by 4 bases, leaving 7 bases between them. The CDR3 sequence is 12 residues long. CDR1 and CDR2 from the germline V gene are LGHDT and YNNKEL (reference sequence). The CDR3 DNA sequence: TGTGCCAGCAGCCCTGGAGCCTATGGCTACACCTTC. Translating it yields CASSPGAYGYTF. The variable domain in full, completed from reference TRBV3-1 and TRBJ1-2, reads DTAVSQTPKYLVTQMGNDKSIKCEQNLGHDTMYWYKQDSKKFLKIMFSYNNKELIINETVPNRFSPKSPDKAHLNLHINSLELGDSAVYFCASSPGAYGYTFGSGTRLTVV.

This clonotype was observed many times. The CDR3 region is CAWRQYGAGGEQFF. The DNA of the CDR3 is TGTGCCTGGAGGCAATACGGAGCCGGGGGTGAGCAGTTCTTC. The genes are TRBV30 and TRBJ2-1, with a weak D call TRBD2 (6 bases). This CDR3 has 14 residues. Trimming pared 3 bases from V and 9 bases from J, leaving 18 bases between. CDR1 is GTSNPN, CDR2 SVGIG, per germline (reference sequence).

This clonotype was counted at least ten times. This chain links TRBV5-1 with TRBJ1-5; D ambiguous. The V end was cut by 0 bases, the J end by 3 bases, with 4 bases between. CDR3 length: 13 amino acids. Germline CDR1 is SGHRS and CDR2 is YFSETQ. The CDR3 sequence: CASSLGPNQPQHF. The CDR3 bases are TGCGCCAGCAGCTTGGGACCCAATCAGCCCCAGCATTTT.

This clonotype was observed many times. The chain links TRBV24-1 to TRBJ2-2; unclear D gene. This CDR3 is built from 16 residues. Germline CDR1 is KGHDR and CDR2 is SFDVKD. The V and J ends lost 4 bases and 9 bases respectively, with 20 bases between them. CDR3 sequence reads: CATSDSGPPARRELFF. The CDR3 region has the DNA TGTGCCACCAGTGACTCCGGGCCTCCAGCGAGGCGGGAGCTGTTTTTT.

This clonotype was seen many times. The rearrangement joins TRBV6-6 to TRBJ1-2; D unresolved. Germline CDR1 is MNHNY and CDR2 is SVGAGI (reference sequence). The CDR3 consists of 13 residues. The V gene lost 2 bases and the J gene lost 2 bases, with 6 bases spanning the gap. In DNA form, the CDR3 reads TGTGCCAGCAGTTACAGCCGAAACTATGGCTACACCTTC. This gives the protein CASSYSRNYGYTF.

This clonotype was counted between two and nine times. The genes are TRBV30 and TRBJ1-5, with D hard to call. Germline V gene data show CDR1 as GTSNPN and CDR2 as SVGIG (reference sequence). The CDR3 has 13 amino acids. The CDR3 reads CAWAPGGNQPQHF. The CDR3 bases are TGTGCTTGGGCCCCGGGCGGAAATCAGCCCCAGCATTTT.

The CDR3 nucleotides are TGTGCCAGCAGCGTAGGTTCCCACCGGGACTACGAGCAGTACTTC. Residues: CASSVGSHRDYEQYF. The chain joins TRBV9 to TRBJ2-7, with a tentative D call TRBD2 (5 bases). Germline loops: CDR1 SGDLS, CDR2 YYNGEE. Trimming pared 0 bases from V and 3 bases from J, leaving 13 bases between. This CDR3 has 15 residues. The variable domain in full, with the rest retrieved from reference TRBV9 and TRBJ2-7, is DSGVTQTPKHLITATGQRVTLRCSPRSGDLSVYWYQQSLDQGLQFLIQYYNGEERAKGNILERFSAQQFPDLHSELNLSSLELGDSALYFCASSVGSHRDYEQYFGPGTRLTVT.

This clonotype appeared many times. The chain is built from TRBV20-1 and TRBJ1-5, with D perhaps matching TRBD1 (6 bases). V was clipped by 3 bases and J by 0 bases, with 18 bases between them. Germline CDR1 reads DFQATT; CDR2 reads SNEGSKA (reference sequence). The CDR3 runs to 17 residues. CDR3 protein: CSASRAGTMDSNQPQHF. The DNA for the CDR3 is TGCAGTGCTAGTAGGGCAGGGACAATGGATAGCAATCAGCCCCAGCATTTT.

This clonotype was seen repeatedly, ten times or more. V and J are TRBV6-5 and TRBJ2-3; TRBD1 is a possible D gene (6 bases). V lost 6 bases to trimming and J lost 2 bases, with 15 bases between them. CDR3 length: 15 amino acids. Germline V gene sequence: CDR1 MNHEY, CDR2 SVGAGI. CDR3 in DNA: TGTGCCAGCAGCCCTACAGGGCAGCACACAGATACGCAGTATTTT. Residues: CASSPTGQHTDTQYF.

This clonotype was seen repeatedly, ten times or more. This chain uses TRBV27 with TRBJ2-5; no firm D call. Trimming pared 4 bases from V and 5 bases from J, leaving 11 bases between. CDR3 length: 13 residues. Germline V gene lookup returns CDR1 MNHEY and CDR2 SMNVEV (reference sequence). CDR3 in DNA: TGTGCCAGCAGTTCAAATCCCGGGGAGACCCAGTACTTC. Its protein is CASSSNPGETQYF.

This clonotype was recorded at least ten times. The chain uses TRBV20-1 and TRBJ2-7; 12 bases map to TRBD2. Germline assignment: CDR1 DFQATT and CDR2 SNEGSKA (reference sequence). The ends lost 1 base at V and 1 base at J; junction bases unmatched: 2. CDR3 size: 15 residues. The CDR3 reads CSARGLAGDSYEQYF. The CDR3 DNA reads TGCAGTGCTAGAGGACTAGCGGGGGATTCCTACGAGCAGTACTTC.

This clonotype was detected ten times or more. This sequence joins TRBV7-9 and TRBJ2-1, with 8 bases that match TRBD2. The CDR3 contains 15 residues. The J segment lost 5 bases and the V segment lost 0 bases, leaving 3 bases of the junction unmatched. CDR1 is SEHNR and CDR2 is FQNEAQ in the germline V gene (reference sequence). The CDR3 is CASSLASGNNNEQFF. The CDR3 DNA sequence: TGTGCCAGCAGCTTAGCTAGCGGGAATAACAATGAGCAGTTCTTC. The full variable domain, completed using reference TRBV7-9 and TRBJ2-1, is DTGVSQNPRHKITKRGQNVTFRCDPISEHNRLYWYRQTLGQGPEFLTYFQNEAQLEKSRLLSDRFSAERPKGSFSTLEIQRTEQGDSAMYLCASSLASGNNNEQFFGPGTRLTVL.

This clonotype was detected many times. The chain has TRBV12-3 or TRBV12-4 and TRBJ2-3; unclear D gene. The germline V and J ends were trimmed by 5 bases and 7 bases, with 10 bases remaining between them. The length of the CDR3 is 12 residues. In DNA form, the CDR3 reads TGTGCCAGCAGTCCTCAAGGGAATACGCAGTATTTT. This translates into CASSPQGNTQYF.

This clonotype was seen ten or more times. V gene TRBV12-5 combines with J gene TRBJ2-1, with a weak D call TRBD1 (6 bases). Trimming shortened V by 7 bases and J by 7 bases, and 20 bases separated the two germline ends. Looked up from germline, CDR1 is LGHNT and CDR2 is FRNRAP. The CDR3 is 15 amino acids. CDR3 in DNA: TGTGCTAGTGCCGCAGGGGCAGGGCAATTGAATGAGCAGTTCTTC. This encodes CASAAGAGQLNEQFF.

This clonotype was observed a handful of times. The CDR3 here is CASLKGDRDYNEQFF. DNA of the CDR3: TGTGCCAGCCTTAAAGGGGACAGGGACTACAATGAGCAGTTCTTC. V usage is TRBV27 and J usage is TRBJ2-1; 9 nucleotides agree with TRBD1. J gave up 3 bases and V 8 bases, and 8 bases lay outside the gene matches. CDR1 is MNHEY and CDR2 is SMNVEV in the germline V gene (reference sequence). The CDR3 extends over 15 amino acids.

This clonotype was seen ten or more times. The rearrangement joins TRBV29-1 to TRBJ1-3; D gene uncertain. CDR3 length: 11 amino acids. Deletions cut 7 bases from V and 4 bases from J, with 8 bases between. Germline V CDR1 and CDR2: SQVTM, ANQGSEA. CDR3 nucleotide sequence: TGCAGCGCCCGCGAAGGAAACACCATATATTTT. Its translation is CSAREGNTIYF.

The table lists this clonotype with a few counts. This rearrangement joins TRBV29-1 to TRBJ2-2, with D uncertain. Trimming took off 7 bases at V and 7 bases at J, with 10 bases between the two ends. CDR1 is SQVTM and CDR2 is ANQGSEA in the germline V gene. CDR3 length: 11 amino acids. The CDR3 DNA reads as TGCAGCGCCGGACGTTTCGGGGAGCTGTTTTTT. This encodes CSAGRFGELFF.

The table lists this clonotype with many counts. The V and J genes are TRBV5-1 and TRBJ2-3; 10 positions agree with TRBD2. The germline V gene encodes CDR1 SGHRS and CDR2 YFSETQ. The CDR3 has 15 amino acids. The J segment lost 4 bases and the V segment lost 3 bases, leaving 5 bases of the junction unmatched. The CDR3 DNA reads as TGCGCCAGCAGCTCTAGCGGGAGTAGCGCAGATACGCAGTATTTT. Amino acid sequence: CASSSSGSSADTQYF.

The table lists this clonotype with many counts. J is TRBJ2-2 and V is TRBV7-3; D is unresolved. This CDR3 has 14 residues. CDR1 is SGHTA and CDR2 is FQGTGA in the germline V gene. V dropped 6 bases and J dropped 2 bases, with 10 bases sitting between them. The CDR3 sequence is CASRRQTNTGELFF. The CDR3 DNA is TGTGCCAGCAGGAGGCAAACAAACACCGGGGAGCTGTTTTTT.

This clonotype was observed many times. V is TRBV29-1 and J is TRBJ2-7; D may be TRBD1 or TRBD2 (5 bases each). Germline CDR1 and CDR2: SQVTM and ANQGSEA. Between the trimmed V and J ends, which lost 0 bases and 3 bases, there was a span of 15 bases. The CDR3 has 15 residues. Here the CDR3 DNA reads TGCAGCGTTGAAGAACCAACGGGACGGAACTACGAGCAGTACTTC. It yields the protein CSVEEPTGRNYEQYF.

This clonotype was recorded many times. The V gene is TRBV7-6, the J gene TRBJ2-2, with 7 bases that match TRBD2. Germline V gene data show CDR1 as SGHVS and CDR2 as FNYEAQ. J lost 0 bases, V lost 4 bases, and 14 bases had no gene match. The CDR3 runs to 19 residues. CDR3 residues: CASSSVLKRGRSNTGELFF. The CDR3, as DNA: TGTGCCAGCAGCTCCGTCCTCAAGCGGGGCCGATCGAACACCGGGGAGCTGTTTTTT.

This clonotype was seen at least ten times. This sequence joins TRBV19 and TRBJ2-5; the match to TRBD2 covers 10 bases. The V gene's germline CDR1 is LNHDA and CDR2 SQIVND (reference sequence). The CDR3 length is 16 residues. The J segment lost 3 bases and the V segment lost 5 bases, leaving 9 bases of the junction unmatched. CDR3 protein: CASSYPSGRGEETQYF. For the CDR3, the DNA is TGTGCCAGTAGTTATCCTAGCGGGAGAGGCGAAGAGACCCAGTACTTC.

This clonotype has ten or more counts. The chain joins TRBV6-5 to TRBJ1-6; D not certain. Germline V gene lookup returns CDR1 MNHEY and CDR2 SVGAGI. The V end lost 6 bases, the J end lost 6 bases, and 12 bases lay between the germline ends. CDR3 length equals 14 residues. The CDR3 protein is CASSQRITNSPLHF. The CDR3 DNA follows: TGTGCCAGCAGCCAGAGAATTACTAATTCACCCCTCCACTTT.